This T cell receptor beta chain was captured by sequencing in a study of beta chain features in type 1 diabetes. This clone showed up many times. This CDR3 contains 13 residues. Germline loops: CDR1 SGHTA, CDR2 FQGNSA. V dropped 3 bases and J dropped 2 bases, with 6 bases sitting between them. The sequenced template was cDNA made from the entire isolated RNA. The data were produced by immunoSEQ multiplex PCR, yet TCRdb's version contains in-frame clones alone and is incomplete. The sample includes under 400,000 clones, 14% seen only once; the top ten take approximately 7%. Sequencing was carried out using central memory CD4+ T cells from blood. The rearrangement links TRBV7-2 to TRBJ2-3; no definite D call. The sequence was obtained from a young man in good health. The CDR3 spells CASSFFPTDTQYF. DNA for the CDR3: TGTGCCAGCAGCTTTTTTCCCACAGATACGCAGTATTTT.